A single T cell receptor (beta chain) is shown here with its context. Its antigen is unknown. Base quality data are lacking; no much larger clone is found one base away. TCRbeta CDR3 regions were amplified from genomic DNA using the immunoSEQ Assay, a bias-controlled multiplex PCR. In the source study's methods: The number of nucleated cells in each sample was estimated by amplification of reference gene primers within the assay. To quantify the absolute abundance of each unique TCRbeta CDR3 rearrangement, sequence reads were collapsed and filtered. For each sample, productive Simpson clonality was calculated as the square root of Simpson's diversity index over productive rearrangements. Held by TCRdb, this immuneACCESS table contains in-frame sequences only and omits some clones. Under half of the omission traces to an unresolved V gene where checked; the cause of the rest is unknown. V and J calls and clone size follow that table, whereas D and trimming were derived from the DNA. This sample is represented by roughly 86,000 clones; around 81% of them were singletons. The ten largest clonotypes hold around 6.5% of the sample.

This entry comes from a study of blood T cell repertoires in COVID-19 (TCRdb year 2020). Background on the whole study: Samples covering the acute and convalescent phases of COVID-19 were provided by collaborators in the United States, Italy and Spain. The material from the prospective study consisted of cDNA or gDNA derived from T cells, B-cell-depleted T cells, or PBMCs. Subjects who had been exposed to COVID-19, were actively infected with it, or had recovered from it provided the deeply sampled blood TCRbeta repertoires that made up the dataset. The repertoires were released in a freely available public database intended as a resource for research on the immune response to SARS-CoV-2. The samples were drawn from the first 160 participants of the ongoing ImmuneRACE study and from 1,254 subjects provided by 6 global collaborators. The sample metadata nearly always contained a de-identified subject ID, COVID-19 status, age in years and sex. Where available, HLA class I and class II types were obtained from metadata supplied by the sample provider rather than from assay-based typing. The research as a whole found: Clinical and demographic metadata were provided uncurated, with the amount varying by source and participant.

V and J are trimmed by 4 bases and 6 bases, and the gene matches miss 6 bases of the junction. Via the germline V gene, CDR1 is SGDLS and CDR2 YYNGEE. The CDR3 sequence holds 14 residues, the cysteine and phenylalanine included. Just CDR3 DNA is preserved here, 42 bases in frame from base 1. Whole blood was collected in K2EDTA tubes by collaborating institutions according to the institutions' own protocols. For TCRbeta analysis, collaborator samples were shipped as frozen whole blood, as isolated PBMCs, or as DNA extracted from either sample type. The chain is encoded by TRBV9 joined to TRBJ2-7; a stretch of 11 junction bases matches TRBD1. This TCR derives from a man between 60 and 75 years old with acute or convalescent COVID-19. Material for sequencing was peripheral blood. The nucleotide sequence reads TGTGCCAGCAGCCTTGGACAGGGGGCCCGCGAGCAGTACTTC. Translated, it gives CASSLGQGAREQYF.